Presented here are 11 T cell receptor beta chains from one specimen sequenced in a study of blood T cell repertoires in COVID-19. Method: immunoSEQ multiplex PCR; TCRdb's copy keeps in-frame clones and lacks some. The sample includes fewer than 200,000 clones, more than 75% of them seen just once. The sequencing input was peripheral blood. These TCRs come from a woman aged 55-69 years with COVID-19, enrolled during active disease.

The gene calls are TRBV3-1 (or the pseudogene TRBV3-2) and TRBJ2-1, with 10 positions matching TRBD2. With 0 bases clipped from V and 1 base from J, the junction kept 6 bases outside the gene matches. Germline V lookup: CDR1 LGHDT, CDR2 YNNKEL (reference sequence). The CDR3 covers 18 residues. CDR3 nucleotides: TGTGCCAGCAGCCAAGAAGGTCTGGGACTAGCGTCCTACAATGAGCAGTTCTTC. It translates to CASSQEGLGLASYNEQFF.

In its sample, this clone was seen a few times. The V and J genes are TRBV27 and TRBJ1-2; D ambiguous. The germline V gene encodes CDR1 MNHEY and CDR2 SMNVEV (reference sequence). The CDR3 has 17 residues. Deletions cut 6 bases from V and 0 bases from J, with 20 bases between. CDR3 bases: TGTGCCAGCAGCCCCCGGGAGGGCACCGTCTCTAACTATGGCTACACCTTC. Translating it yields CASSPREGTVSNYGYTF.

J is TRBJ2-5 and V is TRBV5-1; TRBD1 matches at 8 bases. Per germline, CDR1 SGHRS and CDR2 YFSETQ. This CDR3 is 15 amino acids long. Losses at the gene ends were 6 bases for V and 5 bases for J; bases not matched to a gene: 12. As DNA, the CDR3 is TGCGCCAGCACCCCTACCCGCAGGGGGCTGGAGACCCAGTACTTC. Translating gives CASTPTRRGLETQYF. Supplemented by reference TRBV5-1 and TRBJ2-5, the full variable domain reads KAGVTQTPRYLIKTRGQQVTLSCSPISGHRSVSWYQQTPGQGLQFLFEYFSETQRNKGNFPGRFSGRQFSNSRSEMNVSTLELGDSALYLCASTPTRRGLETQYFGPGTRLLVL.

V gene TRBV25-1 combines with J gene TRBJ1-1; maybe TRBD1 (5 bases). From germline, CDR1 is MGHDK and CDR2 SYGVNS. V was cut by 1 base and J by 0 bases, with 12 bases left in between. CDR3 size: 16 residues. The CDR3 bases are TGTGCCAGCAGTGAATCGGTGACAGCCCTGAACACTGAAGCTTTCTTT. Translated, it gives CASSESVTALNTEAFF.

This sequence joins TRBV7-8 and TRBJ2-7, with D possibly matching TRBD2 (5 bases). This CDR3 has 15 amino acids. V was trimmed by 5 bases and J by 5 bases, leaving 19 bases between them. Looked up from germline, CDR1 is SGHVS and CDR2 is FQNEAQ. CDR3 DNA: TGTGCCAGCAGCCTGGGGTGGACTCCTTTAAACGAGCAGTACGTC. Translated, it gives CASSLGWTPLNEQYV.

This chain joins TRBV5-1 and TRBJ1-5; no reliable D call. The CDR3 is 15 amino acids. The V end was cut by 4 bases, the J end by 0 bases, with 11 bases between. CDR1 is SGHRS and CDR2 is YFSETQ in the germline V gene. CDR3 nucleotides: TGCGCCAGCAGCCTGGACGGGAATAGCAATCAGCCCCAGCATTTT. This translates into CASSLDGNSNQPQHF.

The chain joins TRBV12-5 to TRBJ2-4; 14 bases match TRBD2. The V gene end was trimmed by 6 bases and the J gene end by 2 bases; junction bases not matched to a gene: 12. Germline V CDR1 and CDR2: LGHNT, FRNRAP. The CDR3 loop spans 19 amino acids. CDR3 nucleotide sequence: TGTGCTAGTGGCTATAACCCGGGACTAGCGGGAGCCCCCAAAAACATTCAGTACTTC. Translating it yields CASGYNPGLAGAPKNIQYF. Full variable domain (remainder filled in from reference TRBV12-5 and TRBJ2-4): DARVTQTPRHKVTEMGQEVTMRCQPILGHNTVFWYRQTMMQGLELLAYFRNRAPLDDSGMPKDRFSAEMPDATLATLKIQPSEPRDSAVYFCASGYNPGLAGAPKNIQYFGAGTRLSVL.

This clone was observed a handful of times. The J gene is TRBJ2-3, the V gene TRBV7-2; D call uncertain. The CDR3 runs 12 residues. Trimming pared 2 bases from V and 3 bases from J, leaving 3 bases between. Looked up from germline, CDR1 is SGHTA and CDR2 is FQGNSA. The CDR3 here is CASSLRTDTQYF. The CDR3 nucleotides are TGTGCCAGCAGCTTACGTACAGATACGCAGTATTTT.

The chain links TRBV19 to TRBJ2-1; 9 bases agree with TRBD2. CDR3 length: 15 amino acids. The germline V gene encodes CDR1 LNHDA and CDR2 SQIVND (reference sequence). Trimming removed 7 bases from V and 1 base from J; junction bases left unmatched: 5. The CDR3 protein is CASIKTSGSYNEQFF. The CDR3 bases are TGTGCCAGTATCAAGACTAGCGGTTCCTACAATGAGCAGTTCTTC.

V usage is TRBV4-2 and J usage is TRBJ2-2; 9 nucleotides align to TRBD1. The CDR3 length is 15 residues. V trimming: 2 bases; J trimming: 5 bases; junction bases outside the gene matches: 3. Germline CDR1 is LGHNA and CDR2 is YNFKEQ. The CDR3 DNA reads TGTGCCAGCAGCCAAACAGGGGGCGGTACCGGGGAGCTGTTTTTT. It codes for CASSQTGGGTGELFF.

The CDR3 DNA reads TGTGCCAGCAGCTTGGGGGGAGGGAATCAGCCCCAGCATTTT. It translates to CASSLGGGNQPQHF. The rearrangement uses TRBV5-5 and TRBJ1-5; D call uncertain. This CDR3 contains 14 residues. V was pared by 0 bases and J by 4 bases, with 8 bases between. The germline V gene encodes CDR1 SGHKS and CDR2 YYEKEE (reference sequence).